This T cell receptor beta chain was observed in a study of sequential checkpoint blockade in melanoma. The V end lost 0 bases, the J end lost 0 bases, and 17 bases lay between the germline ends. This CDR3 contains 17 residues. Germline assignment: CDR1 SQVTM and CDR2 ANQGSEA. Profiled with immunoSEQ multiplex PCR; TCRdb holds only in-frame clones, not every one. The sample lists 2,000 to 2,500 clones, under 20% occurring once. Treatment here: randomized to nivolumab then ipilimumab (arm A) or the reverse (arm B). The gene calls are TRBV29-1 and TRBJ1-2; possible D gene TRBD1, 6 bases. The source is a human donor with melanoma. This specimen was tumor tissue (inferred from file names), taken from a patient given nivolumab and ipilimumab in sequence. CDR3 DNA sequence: TGCAGCGTTGAAGATTGGGGGCCTCGGCAAACTAACTATGGCTACACCTTC. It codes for CSVEDWGPRQTNYGYTF.